The sequence of this T cell receptor (beta chain) was determined in a study of T cell repertoires in cytomegalovirus infection. Looking at the study overall: The authors relied on CMV epitopes, both recently identified HLA-C-restricted and well-studied HLA-B-restricted. An indication of both CMV infection and matching HLA type came from public TCR beta signatures.

This CDR3 has 14 residues. CDR1 and CDR2 (germline): MGHRA, YSYEKL. Trimming took 3 bases from V and 2 from J, leaving 7 bases between them. MiXCR was run by TCRdb on the reads, yielding one entry per CDR3 protein. The table shows approximately 990,000 distinct CDR3 sequences, with approximately 31% occurring only once. Turning to this clonotype: Its antigen remains unknown.

The TCR was taken from a human donor in good health (CMV status not recorded). Some clones in this sample may be carry-over from other donors' samples. The source material was cultured CD8+ T cells from PBMCs, sampled from culture after CMV antigen stimulation. The J gene is TRBJ2-2, the V gene TRBV4-1, with D possibly TRBD1 on 5 matching bases. CDR3 bases: TGCGCCAGCAGCCACAGGGATAACACCGGGGAGCTGTTTTTT. Amino acid sequence: CASSHRDNTGELFF.